The 8 T cell receptor beta chains listed next were all sequenced from one sample in a study of T cells in Graves' hyperthyroidism and ophthalmopathy. RNA transcripts provided the source from which TCR beta CDR3 regions were amplified. The TCR CDR3 was amplified in a first-round RT-PCR using the HTBI primer set. MiXCR was run by TCRdb on the multiplex PCR reads, yielding one entry per CDR3 protein. Among more than 300,000 distinct CDR3 sequences listed, approximately 18% were seen once. Sequencing was performed on blood. Receptors were obtained from a woman aged 25-40 years with Graves' hyperthyroidism that later progressed to Graves' ophthalmopathy.

This clonotype was counted a few times. V gene TRBV7-6 combines with J gene TRBJ1-1, with D tentatively TRBD1 (5 bases). Deletions cut 4 bases from V and 8 bases from J, with 11 bases between. Germline V gene sequence: CDR1 SGHVS, CDR2 FNYEAQ. This CDR3 is built from 12 residues. The CDR3: CASSSPGGEAFF. In DNA form, the CDR3 reads TGTGCCAGCAGCTCGCCGGGGGGAGAAGCTTTCTTT.

The rearrangement links TRBV20-1 to TRBJ2-7; the D is unclear. The CDR3 loop spans 12 amino acids. V gave up 3 bases and J gave up 3 bases, with 9 bases separating them. Germline V gene sequence: CDR1 DFQATT, CDR2 SNEGSKA (reference sequence). CDR3 residues: CSARDVDYEQYF. CDR3 sequence (DNA): TGCAGTGCTAGGGACGTGGACTACGAGCAGTACTTC.

This clonotype showed up just a few times. This may be a read error: a much more frequent sequence differs by one nucleotide. The chain joins TRBV12-3 or TRBV12-4 to TRBJ1-2, with TRBD1 matching 7 bases. There are 15 residues in the CDR3. Trimming cost V 6 bases and J 3 bases; bases outside gene matches: 10. CDR3 residues: CASRLRQGGDYGYTF. In DNA, the CDR3 is TGTGCCAGCAGGTTACGACAGGGAGGGGACTATGGCTACACCTTC.

The gene calls are TRBV20-1 and TRBJ2-5; 8 nucleotides align to TRBD1. Germline V gives CDR1 DFQATT, CDR2 SNEGSKA (reference sequence). The CDR3 is made up of 16 amino acids. The V gene end was trimmed by 2 bases and the J gene end by 4 bases; junction bases not matched to a gene: 12. In nucleotides, the CDR3 is TGCAGTGCTAGAACCCAGGTCAGGGGGCGTGGAGAGACCCAGTACTTC. It specifies CSARTQVRGRGETQYF.

There are many counts of this clonotype. This chain connects TRBV10-1 to TRBJ2-5; TRBD1 aligns across 12 bases. This CDR3 spans 15 amino acids. Germline V CDR1 and CDR2: WNHNN, SYGVQD (reference sequence). Losses at the gene ends were 6 bases for V and 4 bases for J; bases not matched to a gene: 6. CDR3 sequence (DNA): TGCGCCAGCAGGGTCCGGGACAGGGGGCGAGAGACCCAGTACTTC. Its protein product is CASRVRDRGRETQYF.

This clonotype came up many times. This chain joins TRBV20-1 and TRBJ2-7, with 7 bases lining up with TRBD2. CDR3 length: 15 amino acids. Germline CDR1 is DFQATT and CDR2 is SNEGSKA (reference sequence). The V and J ends lost 3 bases and 4 bases, in that order; junction bases with no gene match: 12. The CDR3 DNA reads as TGCAGTGCTAGGGGAGGGAGCGGGGCGTTTTACGAGCAGTACTTC. Translating gives CSARGGSGAFYEQYF.

In this sample, this clonotype turned up a few times. V gene TRBV4-1 combines with J gene TRBJ2-7, with 7 bases identical to TRBD2. V shed 3 bases and J 6 bases; nucleotides not matched to a gene: 8. This CDR3 has 14 residues. From germline, CDR1 is MGHRA and CDR2 YSYEKL. In DNA form, the CDR3 reads TGCGCCAGCAGCCACCTCGGGGGGAGTCCCGAGCAGTACTTC. It codes for CASSHLGGSPEQYF.

The rearrangement links TRBV6-6 to TRBJ2-1; D is perhaps TRBD2 (6 bases). The CDR3 contains 14 residues. Germline assignment: CDR1 MNHNY and CDR2 SVGAGI (reference sequence). Trimming left V 0 bases short and J 7 bases short, with 10 bases between. CDR3 DNA sequence: TGTGCCAGCAGTTACTCCGCGGGGCCGAATGAGCAGTTCTTC. This codes for CASSYSAGPNEQFF.